This T cell receptor (beta chain) was captured by sequencing in a study of siplizumab effects on memory and regulatory T cells. Study results and limitations: Alloreactive sequences tracing back to unstimulated CD4+ memory cells fell significantly with siplizumab. It seemed that naive T cells were more diverse than memory cells and were major contributors to the alloresponse. Alloreactive clones mapping to unstimulated subsets formed only a minor fraction.

V was clipped by 7 bases and J by 2 bases; unmatched bases: 7. Germline V gene sequence: CDR1 SQVTM, CDR2 ANQGSEA. This CDR3 is built from 13 residues. In each sample, 10^5 or so TCR templates were assayed. Method: immunoSEQ multiplex PCR; TCRdb's copy keeps in-frame clones and lacks some. The data show more than 70,000 clones, around 95% seen once. As concerns this clone: What it recognizes is unknown.

Material: CD8+ T cells sorted from blood. This sequence originates from a human donor in good health. V and J are TRBV29-1 and TRBJ1-2, with TRBD1 identical over 7 bases. The CDR3, as DNA: TGCAGCGGCGACCTGACAGGGAACTATGGCTACACCTTC. This sequence encodes CSGDLTGNYGYTF.